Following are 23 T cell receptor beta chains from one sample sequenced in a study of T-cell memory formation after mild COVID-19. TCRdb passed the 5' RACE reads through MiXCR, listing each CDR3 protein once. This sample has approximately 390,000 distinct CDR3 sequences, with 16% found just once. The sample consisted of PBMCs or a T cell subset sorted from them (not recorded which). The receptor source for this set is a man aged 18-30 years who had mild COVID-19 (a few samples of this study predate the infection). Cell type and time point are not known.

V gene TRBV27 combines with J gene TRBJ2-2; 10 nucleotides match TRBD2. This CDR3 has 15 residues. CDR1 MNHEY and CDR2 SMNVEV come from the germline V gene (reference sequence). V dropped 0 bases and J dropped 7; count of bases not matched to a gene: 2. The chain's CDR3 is CASSLSLAGFGELFF. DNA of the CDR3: TGTGCCAGCAGTTTATCACTAGCGGGGTTCGGGGAGCTGTTTTTT.

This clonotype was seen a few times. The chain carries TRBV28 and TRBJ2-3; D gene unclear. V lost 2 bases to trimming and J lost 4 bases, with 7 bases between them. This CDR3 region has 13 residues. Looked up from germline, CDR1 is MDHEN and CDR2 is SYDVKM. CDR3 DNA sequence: TGTGCCAGCAGTTTAACAGCTCCAGATACGCAGTATTTT. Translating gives CASSLTAPDTQYF.

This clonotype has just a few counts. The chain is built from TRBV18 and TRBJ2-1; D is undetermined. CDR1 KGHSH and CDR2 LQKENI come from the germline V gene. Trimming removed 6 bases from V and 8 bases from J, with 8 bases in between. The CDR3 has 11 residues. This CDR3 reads CASSDWDEQFF. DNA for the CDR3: TGTGCCAGCTCCGACTGGGATGAGCAGTTCTTC.

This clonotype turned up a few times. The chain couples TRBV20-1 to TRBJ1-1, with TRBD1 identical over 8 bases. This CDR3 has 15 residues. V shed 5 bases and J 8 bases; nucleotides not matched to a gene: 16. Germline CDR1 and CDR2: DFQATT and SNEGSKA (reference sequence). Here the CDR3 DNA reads TGCAGTGCTGGGAGACAGGGGAGGGGGCGCTCAGAAGCTTTCTTT. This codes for CSAGRQGRGRSEAFF.

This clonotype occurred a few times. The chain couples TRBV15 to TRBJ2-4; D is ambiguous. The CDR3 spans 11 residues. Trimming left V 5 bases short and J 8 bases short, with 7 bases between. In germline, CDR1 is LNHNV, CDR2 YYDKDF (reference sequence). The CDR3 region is CATSDQDIQYF. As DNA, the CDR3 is TGTGCCACCAGCGACCAAGACATTCAGTACTTC. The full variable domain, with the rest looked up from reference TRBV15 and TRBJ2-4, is DAMVIQNPRYQVTQFGKPVTLSCSQTLNHNVMYWYQQKSSQAPKLLFHYYDKDFNNEADTPDNFQSRRPNTSFCFLDIRSPGLGDTAMYLCATSDQDIQYFGAGTRLSVL.

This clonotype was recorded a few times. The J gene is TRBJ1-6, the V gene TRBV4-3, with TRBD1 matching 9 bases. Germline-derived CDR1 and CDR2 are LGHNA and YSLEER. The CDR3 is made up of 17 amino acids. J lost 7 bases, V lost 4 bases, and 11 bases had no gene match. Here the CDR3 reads CASSRFPQGARNSPLHF. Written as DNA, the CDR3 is TGCGCCAGCAGCCGCTTTCCACAGGGGGCCCGCAATTCACCCCTCCACTTT.

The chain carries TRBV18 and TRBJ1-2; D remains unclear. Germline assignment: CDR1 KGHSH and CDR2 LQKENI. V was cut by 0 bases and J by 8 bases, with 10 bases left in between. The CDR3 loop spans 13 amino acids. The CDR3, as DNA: TGTGCCAGCTCACCACCGGCTAGATCCGGCTACACCTTC. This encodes CASSPPARSGYTF.

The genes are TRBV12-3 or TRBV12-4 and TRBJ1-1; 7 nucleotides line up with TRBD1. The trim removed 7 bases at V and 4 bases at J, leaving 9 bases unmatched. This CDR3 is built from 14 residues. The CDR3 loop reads CASTATGYATEAFF. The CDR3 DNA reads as TGTGCCAGCACCGCGACAGGGTACGCCACTGAAGCTTTCTTT.

In DNA form, the CDR3 reads TGTGCCAGCAGCCAAGCCCTCCCGGGATCGGATGGCTACACCTTC. Amino acid sequence: CASSQALPGSDGYTF. V usage is TRBV3-1 and J usage is TRBJ1-2; D not certain. Germline V CDR1 and CDR2: LGHDT, YNNKEL (reference sequence). V was cut by 1 base and J by 6 bases, with 15 bases left in between. This CDR3 has 15 residues.

The CDR3 DNA reads TGCGCCAGCAGCTTGGGGGAAGGGGGCAATGGCTACACCTTC. Translation: CASSLGEGGNGYTF. The chain links TRBV5-1 to TRBJ1-2; 7 bases map to TRBD1. The CDR3 is 14 amino acids. The V and J ends lost 0 bases and 6 bases, in that order; junction bases with no gene match: 5. Germline-derived CDR1 and CDR2 are SGHRS and YFSETQ.

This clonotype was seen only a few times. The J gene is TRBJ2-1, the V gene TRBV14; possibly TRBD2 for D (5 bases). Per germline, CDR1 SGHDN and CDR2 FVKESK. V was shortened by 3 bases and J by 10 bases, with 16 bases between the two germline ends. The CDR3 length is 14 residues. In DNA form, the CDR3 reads TGTGCCAGCAGCCACGTTCCCGGGGTGGGGGAGCAGTTCTTC. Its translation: CASSHVPGVGEQFF. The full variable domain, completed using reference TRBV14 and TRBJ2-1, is EAGVTQFPSHSVIEKGQTVTLRCDPISGHDNLYWYRRVMGKEIKFLLHFVKESKQDESGMPNNRFLAERTGGTYSTLKVQPAELEDSGVYFCASSHVPGVGEQFFGPGTRLTVL.

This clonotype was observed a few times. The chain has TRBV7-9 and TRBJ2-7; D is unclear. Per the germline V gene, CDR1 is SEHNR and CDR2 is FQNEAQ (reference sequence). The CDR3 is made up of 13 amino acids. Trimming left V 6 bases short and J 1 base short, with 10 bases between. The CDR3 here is CASRSPRSYEQYV. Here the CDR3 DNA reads TGTGCCAGCAGATCACCCAGGTCCTACGAGCAGTACGTC.

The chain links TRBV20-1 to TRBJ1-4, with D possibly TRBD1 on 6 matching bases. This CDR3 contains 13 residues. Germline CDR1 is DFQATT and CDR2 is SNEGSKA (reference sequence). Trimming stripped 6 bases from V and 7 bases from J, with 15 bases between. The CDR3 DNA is TGCAGTGCCCCAGGGGTGGTGGGTGAAAAACTGTTTTTT. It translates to CSAPGVVGEKLFF.

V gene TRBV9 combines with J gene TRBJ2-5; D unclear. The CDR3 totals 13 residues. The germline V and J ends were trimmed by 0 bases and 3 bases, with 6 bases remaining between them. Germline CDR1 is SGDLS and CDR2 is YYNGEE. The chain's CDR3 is CASSVDAKETQYF. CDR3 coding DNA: TGTGCCAGCAGCGTAGACGCGAAAGAGACCCAGTACTTC.

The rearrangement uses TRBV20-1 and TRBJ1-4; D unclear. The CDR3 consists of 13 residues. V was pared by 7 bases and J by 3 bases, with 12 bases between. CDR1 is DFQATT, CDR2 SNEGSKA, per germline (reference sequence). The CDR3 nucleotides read TGCAGTGTTTATAGGGCTGCTAATGAAAAACTGTTTTTT. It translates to CSVYRAANEKLFF.

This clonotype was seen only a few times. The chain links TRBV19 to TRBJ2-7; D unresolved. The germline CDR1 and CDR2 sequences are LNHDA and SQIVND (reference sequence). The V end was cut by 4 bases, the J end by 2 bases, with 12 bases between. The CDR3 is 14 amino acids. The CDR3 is CASSSPGNTYEQYF. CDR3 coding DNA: TGTGCCAGTAGTAGCCCAGGTAATACCTACGAGCAGTACTTC. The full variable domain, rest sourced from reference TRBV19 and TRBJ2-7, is DGGITQSPKYLFRKEGQNVTLSCEQNLNHDAMYWYRQDPGQGLRLIYYSQIVNDFQKGDIAEGYSVSREKKESFPLTVTSAQKNPTAFYLCASSSPGNTYEQYFGPGTRLTVT.

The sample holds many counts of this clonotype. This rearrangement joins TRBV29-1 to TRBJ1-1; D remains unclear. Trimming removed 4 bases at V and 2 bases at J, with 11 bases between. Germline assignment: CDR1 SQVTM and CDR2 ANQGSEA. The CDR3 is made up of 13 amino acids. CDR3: CSVASTANTEAFF. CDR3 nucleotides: TGCAGCGTTGCCTCCACAGCAAACACTGAAGCTTTCTTT.

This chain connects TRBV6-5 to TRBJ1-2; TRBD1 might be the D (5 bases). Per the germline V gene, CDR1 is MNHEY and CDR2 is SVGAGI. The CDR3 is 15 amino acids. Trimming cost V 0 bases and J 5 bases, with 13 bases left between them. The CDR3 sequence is CASSYSRRDPYGYTF. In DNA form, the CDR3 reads TGTGCCAGCAGTTACTCTAGAAGGGACCCATATGGCTACACCTTC.

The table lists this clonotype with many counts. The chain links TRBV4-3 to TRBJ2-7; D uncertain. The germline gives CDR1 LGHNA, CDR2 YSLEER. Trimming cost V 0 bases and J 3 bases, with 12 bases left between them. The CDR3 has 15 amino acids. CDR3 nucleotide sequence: TGCGCCAGCAGCCAAGATCGGCAGCAGATCTACGAGCAGTACTTC. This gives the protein CASSQDRQQIYEQYF.

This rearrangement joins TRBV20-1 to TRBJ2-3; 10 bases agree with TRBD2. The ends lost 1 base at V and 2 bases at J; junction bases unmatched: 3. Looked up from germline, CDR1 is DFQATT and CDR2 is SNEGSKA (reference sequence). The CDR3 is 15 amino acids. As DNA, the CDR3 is TGCAGTGCTAGAGCACTAGCGGGGAACACAGATACGCAGTATTTT. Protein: CSARALAGNTDTQYF.

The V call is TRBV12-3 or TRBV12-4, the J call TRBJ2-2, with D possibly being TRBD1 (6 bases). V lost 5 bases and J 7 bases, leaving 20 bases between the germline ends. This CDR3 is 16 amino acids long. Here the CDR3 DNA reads TGTGCCAGCAGTAAATTCGCGGGCAGAGGGGGCGGGGAGCTGTTTTTT. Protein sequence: CASSKFAGRGGGELFF.

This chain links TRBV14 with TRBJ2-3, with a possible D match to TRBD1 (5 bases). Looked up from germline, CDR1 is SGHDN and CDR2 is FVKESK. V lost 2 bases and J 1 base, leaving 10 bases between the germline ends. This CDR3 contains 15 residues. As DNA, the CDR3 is TGTGCCAGCAGCCAATTATTGACAGGCACAGATACGCAGTATTTT. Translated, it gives CASSQLLTGTDTQYF.

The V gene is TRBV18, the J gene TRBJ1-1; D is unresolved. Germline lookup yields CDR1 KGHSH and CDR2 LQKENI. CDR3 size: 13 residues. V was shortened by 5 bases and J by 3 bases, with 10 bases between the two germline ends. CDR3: CASSGNPDTEAFF. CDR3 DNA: TGTGCCAGCTCAGGAAACCCGGACACTGAAGCTTTCTTT. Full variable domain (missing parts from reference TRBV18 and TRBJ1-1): NAGVMQNPRHLVRRRGQEARLRCSPMKGHSHVYWYRQLPEEGLKFMVYLQKENIIDESGMPKERFSAEFPKEGPSILRIQQVVRGDSAAYFCASSGNPDTEAFFGQGTRLTVV.